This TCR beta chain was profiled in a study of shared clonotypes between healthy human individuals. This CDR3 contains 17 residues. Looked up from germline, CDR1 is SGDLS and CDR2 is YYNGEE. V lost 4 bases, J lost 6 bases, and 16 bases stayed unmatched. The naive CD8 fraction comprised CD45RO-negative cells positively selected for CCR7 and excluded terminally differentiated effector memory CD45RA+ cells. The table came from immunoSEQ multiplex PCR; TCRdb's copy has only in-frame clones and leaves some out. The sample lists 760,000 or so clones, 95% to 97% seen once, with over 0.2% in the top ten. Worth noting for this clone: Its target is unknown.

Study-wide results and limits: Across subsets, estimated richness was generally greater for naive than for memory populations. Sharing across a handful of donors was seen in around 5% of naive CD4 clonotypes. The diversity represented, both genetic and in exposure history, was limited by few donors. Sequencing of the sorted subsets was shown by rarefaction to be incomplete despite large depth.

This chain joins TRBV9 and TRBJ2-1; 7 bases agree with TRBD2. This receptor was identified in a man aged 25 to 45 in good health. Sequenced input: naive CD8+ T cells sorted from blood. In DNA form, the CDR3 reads TGTGCCAGCAGCTCCCGCCTGGCGGGAGAGGGTGCCAATGAGCAGTTCTTC. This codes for CASSSRLAGEGANEQFF.